This T cell receptor (beta chain) derives from a study of vaccination and CD4 T cells after COVID-19. For the study at large: Post-COVID specimens were obtained a median about 100 days after diagnosis (range 35 to 161).

Broader study findings: The median number of SARS-CoV-2-reactive clonotypes increased from approximately 21 to 38, a change that did not reach significance. Looking at convalescent patients, a median around 90% of reactive clones were present only post-vaccination.

Oncomine TCR Beta short-read sequencing was applied to DNA from cultured CD4+ T cells. Genomic DNA extraction was carried out from cultured CD4+ T cells. TCRdb fed the PCR reads into MiXCR, producing one record per CDR3 protein. Among fewer than 15,000 distinct CDR3 sequences listed, around 56% were seen once. In the case of this clonotype: Its antigen is unidentified.

The CDR3 extends over 13 amino acids. CDR1 and CDR2 (germline): LNHDA, SQIVND (reference sequence). V was trimmed by 5 bases and J by 7 bases, leaving 15 bases between them. Stated treatment: roughly 10-day PBMC culture with coronavirus spike peptide pools or control peptides (ViraFEST assay). This TCR derives from a human donor with COVID-19. The gene calls are TRBV19 and TRBJ2-7; TRBD2 is a possible D gene (6 bases). The sequences come from cultured CD4+ T cells from blood, collected after SARS-CoV-2 vaccination. The CDR3 is CASSRMGGEEQYF. For the CDR3, the DNA is TGTGCCAGTAGTCGGATGGGGGGAGAGGAGCAGTACTTC.